This TCR beta chain originates from a study of cytomegalovirus exposure and HLA in healthy donors. CDR1 is SGHRS, CDR2 YFSETQ, per germline. V lost 0 bases and J lost 4; bases outside the gene matches: 6. CDR3 size: 17 residues. With regard to this clone: The antigen remains unidentified.

Study observations and caveats: A prior analysis recorded that most TCR beta V segments were productive about 90% or about 30% of the time.

With 60 Vbeta and 13 Jbeta primers, the PCR was carried out. Measured with immunoSEQ multiplex PCR; TCRdb has only the in-frame clones, and not every one. The sample carries 95,000 to 130,000 clones, 80% to 85% recorded once. The receptor's source is a woman aged 25-40 years in good health and CMV-seronegative. V and J are TRBV5-1 and TRBJ2-6; 8 nucleotides line up with TRBD1. The sample taken for sequencing was PBMCs. The CDR3 nucleotides read TGCGCCAGCAGCTTGGTCCAGGGGGCGGGGGGGGCCAACGTCCTGACTTTC. Amino acid sequence: CASSLVQGAGGANVLTF.